Presented here are 28 T cell receptor beta chains from one specimen sequenced in a study of cytomegalovirus exposure and HLA in healthy donors. A multiplex PCR was run with 60 Vbeta primers and 13 Jbeta primers. The data were produced by immunoSEQ multiplex PCR, yet TCRdb's version contains in-frame clones alone and is incomplete. The sample contains roughly 190,000 clones, roughly 70% of which appear only once. Sequencing was performed on PBMCs. These receptors were obtained from a woman in her 30s in good health and CMV-seronegative.

J is TRBJ1-1 and V is TRBV2, with D tentatively TRBD1 (5 bases). V lost 5 bases, J lost 1 base, and 14 bases lay in between. Germline CDR1 reads SNHLY; CDR2 reads FYNNEI. The CDR3 runs to 15 residues. In nucleotides, the CDR3 is TGTGCCAGCAGTCTTCAACAGACAGCGAACACTGAAGCTTTCTTT. Protein: CASSLQQTANTEAFF.

V is TRBV5-1 and J is TRBJ1-2; 10 bases are a match to TRBD1. CDR1 is SGHRS and CDR2 is YFSETQ in the germline V gene. The CDR3 sequence is 15 residues long. J was trimmed by 8 bases and V by 4 bases; bases with no gene match: 11. The CDR3 region has the DNA TGCGCCAGCAGCATTTCACGGGACAGGGGATACGGCTACACCTTC. This codes for CASSISRDRGYGYTF.

The chain carries TRBV4-3 and TRBJ1-4, with 8 nucleotides matching TRBD1. CDR1 is LGHNA and CDR2 is YSLEER in the germline V gene. There are 16 residues in the CDR3. V trimming: 2 bases; J trimming: 4 bases; junction bases outside the gene matches: 6. The CDR3 is CASSQNLQGGNEKLFF. The CDR3 DNA reads as TGCGCCAGCAGCCAAAATTTACAGGGGGGTAATGAAAAACTGTTTTTT.

J is TRBJ2-5 and V is TRBV7-6, with TRBD2 matching over 10 bases. Germline-derived CDR1 and CDR2 are SGHVS and FNYEAQ. Trimming removed 3 bases from V and 2 bases from J; junction bases left unmatched: 3. The CDR3 is made up of 15 amino acids. DNA for the CDR3: TGTGCCAGCAGCTTCACGGGACTAGCGCAAGAGACCCAGTACTTC. Protein product: CASSFTGLAQETQYF.

This clone occurred a few times. The V gene is TRBV11-2, the J gene TRBJ2-1, with TRBD2 as a possible D gene (5 bases). The germline gives CDR1 SGHAT, CDR2 FQNNGV. The V end lost 6 bases, the J end lost 6 bases, and 15 bases lay between the germline ends. This CDR3 has 14 amino acids. The chain's CDR3 is CASSTGLGFNEQFF. CDR3 DNA: TGTGCCAGCAGTACCGGACTTGGATTCAATGAGCAGTTCTTC.

The chain recombines TRBV5-1 with TRBJ2-7; D might be TRBD2 (6 bases). V dropped 4 bases and J dropped 6 bases, with 17 bases sitting between them. Germline assignment: CDR1 SGHRS and CDR2 YFSETQ. The CDR3 is 14 residues long. CDR3 amino acids: CASSPGEGWGEQYF. The DNA for the CDR3 is TGCGCCAGCAGCCCGGGAGAGGGTTGGGGCGAGCAGTACTTC.

V usage is TRBV6-4 and J usage is TRBJ2-1, with 13 bases identical to TRBD2. The CDR3 extends over 14 amino acids. With 6 bases clipped from V and 7 bases from J, the junction kept 3 bases outside the gene matches. CDR1 MRHNA and CDR2 SNTAGT come from the germline V gene. CDR3 sequence (DNA): TGTGCCAGCAGCCGGACTAGCGGGGGAAATGAGCAGTTCTTC. Its translation is CASSRTSGGNEQFF.

V usage is TRBV27 and J usage is TRBJ1-2; D possibly corresponds to TRBD1 (6 bases). V lost 9 bases and J lost 8, with 19 bases in between. The CDR3 totals 13 residues. Germline values: CDR1 MNHEY, CDR2 SMNVEV (reference sequence). This chain's CDR3 is CASSTRGLFGYTF. In DNA, the CDR3 is TGTGCCAGTTCGACCAGGGGTCTCTTCGGCTACACCTTC.

The chain is built from TRBV2 and TRBJ1-2, with a possible D match to TRBD1 (5 bases). The CDR3 extends over 13 amino acids. CDR1 is SNHLY, CDR2 FYNNEI, per germline. Between the trimmed V and J ends, which lost 4 bases and 1 base, there was a span of 7 bases. This chain's CDR3 is CASSVGGNYGYTF. CDR3 DNA sequence: TGTGCCAGCAGTGTGGGGGGTAACTATGGCTACACCTTC.

The sample holds a few counts of this clone. The chain uses TRBV11-2 and TRBJ2-7; 8 bases are shared with TRBD2. The CDR3 consists of 19 residues. Germline V lookup: CDR1 SGHAT, CDR2 FQNNGV. V trimming: 1 base; J trimming: 2 bases; junction bases outside the gene matches: 16. In nucleotides, the CDR3 is TGTGCCAGCAGCTTAGTTAGGTTGGGAGGGACTAGTCTTCCCTACGAGCAGTACTTC. Its translation is CASSLVRLGGTSLPYEQYF.

This clone was seen a few times. The V call is TRBV19, the J call TRBJ1-1; unclear D gene. Germline values: CDR1 LNHDA, CDR2 SQIVND (reference sequence). V shed 6 bases and J shed 0 bases, with 14 bases lying between them. The CDR3 totals 15 residues. CDR3 protein: CASSPDEGMNTEAFF. The CDR3 bases are TGTGCCAGTAGCCCTGACGAGGGAATGAACACTGAAGCTTTCTTT.

The chain carries TRBV4-3 and TRBJ1-2; TRBD1 might be the D (5 bases). Germline-derived CDR1 and CDR2 are LGHNA and YSLEER. The length of the CDR3 is 15 residues. V was trimmed by 1 base and J by 4 bases, leaving 13 bases between them. The chain's CDR3 is CASSQVLGASYGYTF. The CDR3 DNA follows: TGCGCCAGCAGCCAAGTATTAGGGGCCAGCTATGGCTACACCTTC.

This clone has a handful of counts. This chain connects TRBV6-4 to TRBJ2-1, with TRBD2 matching over 9 bases. V was clipped by 5 bases and J by 5 bases; unmatched bases: 10. Germline lookup yields CDR1 MRHNA and CDR2 SNTAGT. The CDR3 sequence is 16 residues long. The CDR3: CASSLLAGDPNNEQFF. As DNA, the CDR3 is TGTGCCAGCAGTCTGTTAGCGGGAGATCCGAACAATGAGCAGTTCTTC.

The rearrangement joins TRBV27 to TRBJ1-1; no definite D call. This CDR3 region has 12 residues. The germline CDR1 and CDR2 sequences are MNHEY and SMNVEV (reference sequence). Trimming pared 4 bases from V and 0 bases from J, leaving 3 bases between. As DNA, the CDR3 is TGTGCCAGCAGTTCCATGAACACTGAAGCTTTCTTT. This codes for CASSSMNTEAFF.

This clone showed up just a few times. The rearrangement links TRBV18 to TRBJ2-1, with 9 bases identical to TRBD2. This CDR3 region has 15 residues. Germline V CDR1 and CDR2: KGHSH, LQKENI. J lost 5 bases, V lost 3 bases, and 5 bases had no gene match. The CDR3 loop is CASSPRVAGDNEQFF. CDR3 in DNA: TGTGCCAGCTCACCCCGGGTAGCGGGAGACAATGAGCAGTTCTTC.

The chain couples TRBV6-5 to TRBJ1-2; TRBD1 is a possible D gene (6 bases). V lost 6 bases, J lost 8 bases, and 16 bases lay in between. The CDR3 is 13 amino acids. Germline CDR1 and CDR2: MNHEY and SVGAGI. The chain's CDR3 is CASRDTGLQGYTF. CDR3 nucleotides: TGTGCCAGCAGAGATACAGGGCTCCAGGGCTACACCTTC.

This chain uses TRBV19 with TRBJ1-6, with 10 bases that match TRBD1. Germline V CDR1 and CDR2: LNHDA, SQIVND (reference sequence). CDR3 length equals 19 residues. The V segment lost 5 bases and the J segment 0 bases; nucleotides outside the gene matches: 10. The CDR3 sequence: CASSPARQGASSYNSPLHF. The CDR3 DNA reads as TGTGCCAGTAGTCCCGCCAGACAGGGGGCAAGCTCCTATAATTCACCCCTCCACTTT.

The chain combines TRBV7-2 with TRBJ1-1; TRBD1 agrees at 7 bases. CDR1 and CDR2 from the germline V gene are SGHTA and FQGNSA. Trimming cost V 5 bases and J 4 bases; bases outside gene matches: 16. The CDR3 has 17 residues. This CDR3 is CASSQDLRQGRGTEAFF. DNA of the CDR3: TGTGCCAGCAGCCAAGATTTGAGACAGGGAAGGGGCACTGAAGCTTTCTTT.

The chain couples TRBV27 to TRBJ1-4; possibly TRBD1 for D (5 bases). Trimming left V 5 bases short and J 5 bases short, with 21 bases between. The germline gives CDR1 MNHEY, CDR2 SMNVEV (reference sequence). CDR3 length: 17 residues. The CDR3 DNA is TGTGCCAGCAGTCTACGAACCCCGAGATGGGGCAATGAAAAACTGTTTTTT. It encodes CASSLRTPRWGNEKLFF.

The chain carries TRBV9 and TRBJ2-3, with TRBD2 identical over 10 bases. CDR1 SGDLS and CDR2 YYNGEE come from the germline V gene. This CDR3 has 18 amino acids. The V and J ends lost 3 bases and 3 bases, in that order; junction bases with no gene match: 13. The CDR3 spells CASSASTSGLVGTDTQYF. The CDR3 DNA sequence: TGTGCCAGCAGCGCGTCGACTAGCGGGCTAGTAGGAACAGATACGCAGTATTTT. The full variable domain, in which reference TRBV9 and TRBJ2-3 provide the parts outside the CDR3, is DSGVTQTPKHLITATGQRVTLRCSPRSGDLSVYWYQQSLDQGLQFLIQYYNGEERAKGNILERFSAQQFPDLHSELNLSSLELGDSALYFCASSASTSGLVGTDTQYFGPGTRLTVL.

The chain carries TRBV7-9 and TRBJ1-4; the D is unclear. The CDR3 is 15 amino acids. Trimming took off 6 bases at V and 4 bases at J, with 15 bases between the two ends. Germline V CDR1 and CDR2: SEHNR, FQNEAQ (reference sequence). The CDR3 region is CASRGLGLYNEKLFF. For the CDR3, the DNA is TGTGCCAGCAGAGGCCTTGGACTGTATAATGAAAAACTGTTTTTT. Full variable domain (rest looked up from reference TRBV7-9 and TRBJ1-4): DTGVSQNPRHKITKRGQNVTFRCDPISEHNRLYWYRQTLGQGPEFLTYFQNEAQLEKSRLLSDRFSAERPKGSFSTLEIQRTEQGDSAMYLCASRGLGLYNEKLFFGSGTQLSVL.

This chain connects TRBV5-8 to TRBJ2-1; 11 bases are shared with TRBD2. J lost 4 bases, V lost 2 bases, and 2 bases had no gene match. The length of the CDR3 is 15 residues. CDR1 is SGHTS, CDR2 YDEGEE, per germline. CDR3 coding DNA: TGTGCCAGCAGCTTAGGGACTAGCGGTTACAATGAGCAGTTCTTC. This encodes CASSLGTSGYNEQFF.

The chain links TRBV7-9 to TRBJ2-1, with 10 bases fitting TRBD2. Germline-derived CDR1 and CDR2 are SEHNR and FQNEAQ (reference sequence). The CDR3 has 16 residues. V shed 1 base and J 9 bases; nucleotides not matched to a gene: 9. The CDR3 is CASSLVSSGGAGEQFF. The CDR3 DNA sequence: TGTGCCAGCAGCTTAGTATCCAGCGGGGGGGCGGGTGAGCAGTTCTTC.

The gene calls are TRBV5-1 and TRBJ2-5, with D perhaps TRBD1 (6 bases). Germline loops: CDR1 SGHRS, CDR2 YFSETQ. This CDR3 is built from 18 residues. Trimming cost V 4 bases and J 3 bases, with 25 bases left between them. CDR3: CASSPPLKTGPAEETQYF. The CDR3 DNA is TGCGCCAGCAGCCCGCCCCTGAAAACAGGGCCCGCTGAAGAGACCCAGTACTTC.

This chain uses TRBV2 with TRBJ2-7; a possible D gene is TRBD1 (6 bases). The CDR3 contains 13 residues. CDR1 and CDR2 from the germline V gene are SNHLY and FYNNEI. Trimming cost V 7 bases and J 4 bases, with 14 bases left between them. CDR3: CASKATGFYEQYF. The CDR3 region has the DNA TGTGCCAGCAAAGCCACAGGGTTTTACGAGCAGTACTTC.

The V gene is TRBV7-2, the J gene TRBJ1-5; D is perhaps TRBD1 (5 bases). Trimming took 4 bases from V and 0 from J, leaving 13 bases between them. CDR3 length: 16 amino acids. CDR1 and CDR2 (germline): SGHTA, FQGNSA. CDR3 nucleotide sequence: TGTGCCAGCAGCTCTACAGGAAAGTATAGCAATCAGCCCCAGCATTTT. Encoded protein: CASSSTGKYSNQPQHF.

The chain couples TRBV6-5 to TRBJ1-5; D gene unclear. The CDR3 covers 13 residues. V dropped 5 bases and J dropped 6 bases, with 11 bases sitting between them. The V gene's germline CDR1 is MNHEY and CDR2 SVGAGI. The CDR3 DNA follows: TGTGCCAGCAGTGGGAGGGTAGGTCAGCCCCAGCATTTT. Translation: CASSGRVGQPQHF.

The chain recombines TRBV7-8 with TRBJ1-3; no definite D call. Germline V CDR1 and CDR2: SGHVS, FQNEAQ. The CDR3 sequence is 15 residues long. Trimming took 1 base from V and 0 from J, leaving 7 bases between them. This CDR3 reads CASSLDLSSGNTIYF. DNA for the CDR3: TGTGCCAGCAGCTTAGATCTCAGCTCTGGAAACACCATATATTTT.